This T cell receptor beta chain was retrieved from a study of blood T cell repertoires in COVID-19. About the research overall: PBMCs, B-cell-depleted T cells, or T cells provided the cDNA or gDNA that made up the material.

As originally analysed: By means of reference gene primer amplification, nucleated cell counts were estimated. Only in-frame clones appear in the TCRdb table, and some are missing; sequencing was by immunoSEQ multiplex PCR. That table supplies the V and J calls and clone size; D and trimming were determined from the DNA. The sample has hundreds of thousands of clones, approximately 90% seen once. Only one count was recorded for this clone. Those enrolled, adults aged 18 to 89 years, came from fewer than 25 US areas. Grouping used clinical history reported by participants in a survey and questionnaire. Sequencing was carried out using PBMCs or T cells enriched from blood (not recorded which). The sequence was obtained from a woman between 18 and 29 years old who had recovered from COVID-19.

The CDR3 loop is CASSQAGGLGTEAFF. CDR3 nucleotides: TGTGCCAGCAGCCAAGCTGGAGGGCTGGGGACTGAAGCTTTCTTT. The V gene is TRBV14, the J gene TRBJ1-1; D is uncertain. Trimming cost V 1 base and J 5 bases, with 14 bases left between them. The CDR3 consists of 15 residues. CDR1 and CDR2 (germline): SGHDN, FVKESK.